This T cell receptor beta chain was retrieved from a study of CD8 T cells in ankylosing spondylitis (dated by TCRdb to about 2017). In terms of the full investigation: The study profiled T cell receptor beta repertoires in healthy donors and ankylosing spondylitis patients to find disease-linked TCR variants. The whole study cohort included over a hundred healthy donors and 20 to 25 ankylosing spondylitis patients. Peripheral blood was sampled, and synovial fluid was also collected from ankylosing spondylitis patients. Here is what the overall study found, with its caveats: A CD8+ phenotype was shown by the disease-linked clones, which were found at relatively low frequencies in peripheral blood. According to the report, matched synovial fluid samples from ankylosing spondylitis patients were significantly enriched for the disease-linked clones. Some motif variants had previously been reported in the synovial fluid and blood of reactive arthritis patients, which suggests shared mechanisms of disease initiation. A TCR beta motif of eight highly homologous amino acid variants appeared characteristic of blood from ankylosing spondylitis patients.

Synovial fluid samples were paired with blood samples taken from the same ankylosing spondylitis patients. This clonotype was seen ten or more times. Its binding antigen is unknown. No base quality information exists; no much larger clone differs at one position. The listed sequencing device is Illumina HiSeq 2500. Quantitative 5'-RACE with molecular barcodes was the method used to prepare the TCR beta libraries. The original methods were these. Disease-linked TCR variants were identified with a new computational method built on a probabilistic model of VDJ rearrangement. TCRdb ran its own pipeline on the public reads, namely fastp trimming at Q25 and MiXCR clone calling, and kept in-frame beta chains. CDR3 protein duplicates are merged, each entry listing the most common genes and DNA. TCRdb, not the original authors, processed these V and J calls. This sample is represented by fewer than 130,000 distinct CDR3 sequences; 20% to 30% of them were singletons. The top ten clones comprise 12% of the sample.

Trimming at the junction amounts to 5 bases on V and 0 bases on J, and the germline ends lie 14 bases apart. As encoded in the germline V gene, CDR1 is SGHVS while CDR2 is FQNEAQ. The CDR3, cysteine through phenylalanine, is 16 amino acids long. Kept here is only the CDR3 DNA, which spans 48 bases and is read in frame from base 1. The receptor was isolated from a male donor with ankylosing spondylitis. Sequences were obtained from synovial fluid, either unsorted or a sorted T cell fraction (not recorded which). The receptor chain draws on TRBV7-8 and TRBJ2-1; possibly the D gene is TRBD2, per 5 matching bases. The DNA reads TGTGCCAGCAGCCTTAGAGATGCGGGCTCCTACAATGAGCAGTTCTTC. Its amino acids are CASSLRDAGSYNEQFF.